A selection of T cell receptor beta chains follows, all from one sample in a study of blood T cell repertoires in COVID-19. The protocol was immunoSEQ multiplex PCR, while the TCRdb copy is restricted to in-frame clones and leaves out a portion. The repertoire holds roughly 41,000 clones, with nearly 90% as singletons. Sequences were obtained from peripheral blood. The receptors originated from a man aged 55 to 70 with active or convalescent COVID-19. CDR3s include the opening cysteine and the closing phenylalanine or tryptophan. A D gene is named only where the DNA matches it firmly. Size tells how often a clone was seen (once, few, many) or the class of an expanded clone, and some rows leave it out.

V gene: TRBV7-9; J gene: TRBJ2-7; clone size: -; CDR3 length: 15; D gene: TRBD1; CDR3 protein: CASSEDRGLAYEQYF; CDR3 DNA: TGTGCCAGCAGCGAAGACAGGGGCCTGGCCTACGAGCAGTACTTC
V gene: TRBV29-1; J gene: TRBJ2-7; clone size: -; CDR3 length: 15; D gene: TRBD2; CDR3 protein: CSVGPGLAGAYEQYF; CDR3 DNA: TGCAGCGTTGGGCCGGGACTAGCGGGGGCCTACGAGCAGTACTTC
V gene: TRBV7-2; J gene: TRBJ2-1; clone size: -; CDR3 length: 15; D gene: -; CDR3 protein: CASSLHWSSYNEQFF; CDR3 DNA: TGTGCCAGCAGCTTACACTGGAGCTCCTACAATGAGCAGTTCTTC
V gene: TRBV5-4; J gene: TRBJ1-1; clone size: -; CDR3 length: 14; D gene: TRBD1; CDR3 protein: CASSLQGANTEAFF; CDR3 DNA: TGTGCCAGCAGCTTACAGGGGGCGAACACTGAAGCTTTCTTT
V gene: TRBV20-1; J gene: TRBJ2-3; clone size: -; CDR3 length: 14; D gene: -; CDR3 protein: CSASGKGKTDTQYF; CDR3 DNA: TGCAGTGCTAGTGGGAAGGGGAAGACAGATACGCAGTATTTT
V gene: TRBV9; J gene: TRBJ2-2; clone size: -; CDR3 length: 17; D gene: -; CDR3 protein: CASDGHDVRKNTGELFF; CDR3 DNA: TGTGCCAGCGACGGACACGACGTTAGAAAGAACACCGGGGAGCTGTTTTTT
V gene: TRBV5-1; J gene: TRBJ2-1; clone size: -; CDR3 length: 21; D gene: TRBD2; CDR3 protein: CASSRGGPGTSGEKNYNEQFF; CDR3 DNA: TGCGCCAGCAGCCGGGGGGGACCCGGGACTAGCGGGGAGAAAAACTACAATGAGCAGTTCTTC
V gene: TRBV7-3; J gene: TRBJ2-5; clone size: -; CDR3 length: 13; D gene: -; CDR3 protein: CASSPGPEETQYF; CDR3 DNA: TGTGCCAGCAGCCCGGGTCCTGAAGAGACCCAGTACTTC
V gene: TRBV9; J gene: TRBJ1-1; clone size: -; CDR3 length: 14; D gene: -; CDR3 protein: CASSVGPMNTEAFF; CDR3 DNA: TGTGCCAGCAGCGTAGGGCCGATGAACACTGAAGCTTTCTTT
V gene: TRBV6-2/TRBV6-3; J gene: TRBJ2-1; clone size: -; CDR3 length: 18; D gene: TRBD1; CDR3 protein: CASSYQPYRGDSYNEQFF; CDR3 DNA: TGTGCCAGCAGTTACCAACCCTACAGGGGGGACTCCTACAATGAGCAGTTCTTC
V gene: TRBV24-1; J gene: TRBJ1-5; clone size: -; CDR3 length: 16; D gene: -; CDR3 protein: CATSDSSGTTNQPQHF; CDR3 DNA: TGTGCCACCAGTGATTCTTCAGGGACTACCAATCAGCCCCAGCATTTT
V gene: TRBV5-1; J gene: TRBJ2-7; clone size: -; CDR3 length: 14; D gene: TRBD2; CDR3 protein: CASSPERGSNEQYF; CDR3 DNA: TGCGCCAGCAGCCCCGAGCGGGGTAGCAACGAGCAGTACTTC
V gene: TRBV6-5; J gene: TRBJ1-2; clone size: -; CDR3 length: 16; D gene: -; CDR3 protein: CASSYSVRTVNYGYTF; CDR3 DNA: TGTGCCAGCAGTTACTCAGTCCGCACAGTTAACTATGGCTACACCTTC
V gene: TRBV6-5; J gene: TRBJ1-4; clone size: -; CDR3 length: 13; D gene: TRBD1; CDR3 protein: CASSSPGDRLLFF; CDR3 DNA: TGTGCCAGCAGTTCGCCGGGGGACAGATTACTGTTTTTT
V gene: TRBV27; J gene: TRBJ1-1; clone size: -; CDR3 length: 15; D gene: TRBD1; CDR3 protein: CATSGRQGSWTEAFF; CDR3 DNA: TGTGCCACATCGGGAAGACAGGGTTCATGGACTGAAGCTTTCTTT
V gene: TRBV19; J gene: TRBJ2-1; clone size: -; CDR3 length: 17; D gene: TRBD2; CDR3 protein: CASLVSGTSFSYNEQFF; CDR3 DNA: TGTGCCAGTCTCGTTTCCGGGACTAGTTTCTCCTACAATGAGCAGTTCTTC
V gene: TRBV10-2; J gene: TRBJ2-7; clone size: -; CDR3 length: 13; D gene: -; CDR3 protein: CASSEGQSYEQYF; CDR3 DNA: TGCGCCAGCAGTGAGGGACAGTCCTACGAGCAGTACTTC
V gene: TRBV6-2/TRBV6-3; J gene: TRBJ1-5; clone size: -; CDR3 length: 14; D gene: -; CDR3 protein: CASSWHLADQPQHF; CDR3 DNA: TGTGCCAGCAGTTGGCATCTGGCCGATCAGCCCCAGCATTTT
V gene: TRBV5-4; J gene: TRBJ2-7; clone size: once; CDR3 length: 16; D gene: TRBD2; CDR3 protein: CASSSPPGLARYEQYF; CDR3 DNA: TGTGCCAGCAGTTCCCCGCCGGGACTAGCGAGATACGAGCAGTACTTC
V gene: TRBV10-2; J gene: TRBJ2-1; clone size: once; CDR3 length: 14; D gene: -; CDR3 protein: CASSEWTLINEQFF; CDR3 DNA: TGCGCCAGCAGTGAATGGACTTTGATCAATGAGCAGTTCTTC
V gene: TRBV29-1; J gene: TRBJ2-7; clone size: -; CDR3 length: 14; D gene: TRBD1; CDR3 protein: CSVEDPTGGYEQYF; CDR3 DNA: TGCAGCGTTGAAGACCCGACAGGGGGCTACGAGCAGTACTTC
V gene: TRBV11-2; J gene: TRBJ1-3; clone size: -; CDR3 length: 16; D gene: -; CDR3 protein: CASSPPGHLRENTIYF; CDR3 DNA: TGTGCCAGCAGCCCTCCTGGACATCTTAGGGAAAACACCATATATTTT
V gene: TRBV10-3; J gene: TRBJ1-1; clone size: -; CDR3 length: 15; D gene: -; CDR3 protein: CAISESRVSNTEAFF; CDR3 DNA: TGTGCCATCAGTGAGTCGAGGGTCTCGAACACTGAAGCTTTCTTT
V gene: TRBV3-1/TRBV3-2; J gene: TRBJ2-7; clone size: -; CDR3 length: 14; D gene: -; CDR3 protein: CASSLGGSSYEQYF; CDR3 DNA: TGTGCCAGCAGCCTCGGAGGAAGCTCCTACGAGCAGTACTTC
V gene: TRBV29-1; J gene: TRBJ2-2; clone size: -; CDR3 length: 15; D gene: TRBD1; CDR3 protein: CSTKTGGTNTGELFF; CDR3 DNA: TGCAGCACGAAGACAGGGGGCACGAACACCGGGGAGCTGTTTTTT
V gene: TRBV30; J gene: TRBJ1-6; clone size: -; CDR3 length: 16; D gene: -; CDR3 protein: CAWNRLGLRNNSPLHF; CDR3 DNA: TGTGCCTGGAACCGGTTGGGACTTCGGAATAATTCACCCCTCCACTTT
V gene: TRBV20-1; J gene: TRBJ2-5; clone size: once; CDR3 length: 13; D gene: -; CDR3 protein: CSASVRAKETQYF; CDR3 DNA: TGCAGTGCTAGTGTCAGGGCGAAAGAGACCCAGTACTTC
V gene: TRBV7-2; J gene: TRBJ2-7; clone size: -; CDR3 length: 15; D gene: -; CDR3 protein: CASSLADGGPYEQYF; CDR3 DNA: TGTGCCAGCAGCTTAGCTGACGGGGGACCCTACGAGCAGTACTTC
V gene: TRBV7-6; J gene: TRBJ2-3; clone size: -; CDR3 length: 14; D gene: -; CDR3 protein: CASSLTQITDTQYF; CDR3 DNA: TGTGCCAGCAGCTTAACCCAGATCACAGATACGCAGTATTTT
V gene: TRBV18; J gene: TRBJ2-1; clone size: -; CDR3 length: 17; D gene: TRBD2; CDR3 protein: CASSPTGGRASYNEQFF; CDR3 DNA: TGTGCCAGCTCACCGACGGGCGGGAGGGCCTCCTACAATGAGCAGTTCTTC
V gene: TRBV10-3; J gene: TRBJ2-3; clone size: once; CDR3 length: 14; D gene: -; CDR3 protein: CAIRSSAGLDTQYF; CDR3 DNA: TGTGCCATCAGGTCGTCTGCGGGACTGGATACGCAGTATTTT
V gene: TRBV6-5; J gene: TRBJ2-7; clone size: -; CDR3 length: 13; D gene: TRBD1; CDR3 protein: CASKETGTYEQYF; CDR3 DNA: TGTGCCAGCAAAGAGACAGGGACCTACGAGCAGTACTTC
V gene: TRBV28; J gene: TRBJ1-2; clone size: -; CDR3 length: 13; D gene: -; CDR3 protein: CASRPWGDRGYTF; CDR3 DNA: TGTGCCAGCAGGCCTTGGGGGGATCGCGGCTACACCTTC
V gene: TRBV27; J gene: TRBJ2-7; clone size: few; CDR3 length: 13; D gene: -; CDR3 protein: CASSSGTLYEQYF; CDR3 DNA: TGTGCCAGCAGTTCCGGGACACTATACGAGCAGTACTTC
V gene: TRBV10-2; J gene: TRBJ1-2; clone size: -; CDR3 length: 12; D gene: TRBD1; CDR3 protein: CASSRTGLDYTF; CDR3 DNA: TGCGCCAGCAGTCGGACAGGTCTGGACTACACCTTC
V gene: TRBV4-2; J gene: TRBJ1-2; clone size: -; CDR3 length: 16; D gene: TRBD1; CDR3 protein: CASSPPQGIRFHGYTF; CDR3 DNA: TGTGCCAGCAGCCCCCCACAGGGGATAAGGTTTCATGGCTACACCTTC
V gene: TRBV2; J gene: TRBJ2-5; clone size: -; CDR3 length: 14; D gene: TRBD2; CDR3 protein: CASSPGLRQETQYF; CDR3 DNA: TGTGCCAGCAGTCCGGGACTAAGACAAGAGACCCAGTACTTC